These 24 T cell receptor beta chains were all obtained from the same sample, sequenced in a study of blood T cell repertoires in COVID-19. The protocol was immunoSEQ multiplex PCR, while the TCRdb copy is restricted to in-frame clones and leaves out a portion. The table shows about 480,000 clones, with around 89% occurring only once. Sequenced: PBMCs or T cells enriched from blood (not recorded which). The source is a woman between 40 and 50 years old who had recovered from COVID-19.

This clone was seen more than once but under ten times. The V call is TRBV19, the J call TRBJ1-5, with TRBD1 matching 8 bases. Trimming at V came to 7 bases and at J to 0 bases, leaving 11 bases not matched to a gene. This CDR3 is built from 17 residues. Germline V CDR1 and CDR2: LNHDA, SQIVND (reference sequence). CDR3 amino acids: CASKGDRYTYSNQPQHF. Written as DNA, the CDR3 is TGTGCCAGTAAAGGGGACAGGTACACTTATAGCAATCAGCCCCAGCATTTT. The full variable domain, its missing parts supplied by reference TRBV19 and TRBJ1-5, is DGGITQSPKYLFRKEGQNVTLSCEQNLNHDAMYWYRQDPGQGLRLIYYSQIVNDFQKGDIAEGYSVSREKKESFPLTVTSAQKNPTAFYLCASKGDRYTYSNQPQHFGDGTRLSIL.

The chain carries TRBV4-1 and TRBJ1-5, with 7 bases identical to TRBD1. CDR1 and CDR2 (germline): MGHRA, YSYEKL. Trimming cost V 2 bases and J 0 bases; bases outside gene matches: 7. This CDR3 has 17 residues. CDR3 sequence (DNA): TGCGCCAGCAGCCAACGGACAGGCCATTATAGCAATCAGCCCCAGCATTTT. Its translation: CASSQRTGHYSNQPQHF.

CDR3 amino acids: CASRRGTGGHNEQFF. CDR3 bases: TGTGCCAGCAGGCGAGGGACAGGGGGACACAATGAGCAGTTCTTC. The chain recombines TRBV6-5 with TRBJ2-1; 11 nucleotides align to TRBD1. The J segment lost 5 bases and the V segment lost 6 bases, leaving 6 bases of the junction unmatched. CDR1 MNHEY and CDR2 SVGAGI come from the germline V gene. The CDR3 consists of 15 residues.

Regarding this clone: An end of the junction differs from the germline gene, which may be a read error. Other nucleotide sequences in the sample specify the same CDR3. The chain joins TRBV5-5 to TRBJ1-6, with D perhaps TRBD1 (6 bases). This CDR3 contains 15 residues. Germline-derived CDR1 and CDR2 are SGHKS and YYEKEE (reference sequence). CDR3 sequence (DNA): TGTGCCACTTCAGGGGAATTCTCCTATAATTCACCTCTCCACTTT. Translation: CATSGEFSYNSPLHF.

On this clone itself: The sample carries other DNA sequences with the same CDR3. This rearrangement joins TRBV19 to TRBJ2-7; 11 bases line up with TRBD2. V lost 3 bases and J lost 1; bases outside the gene matches: 5. The CDR3 has 16 amino acids. Germline V CDR1 and CDR2: LNHDA, SQIVND (reference sequence). The chain's CDR3 is CASSILAGGLSYEQYF. In DNA form, the CDR3 reads TGTGCCAGTAGTATCCTAGCGGGAGGCTTATCCTACGAGCAGTACTTC.

The chain is built from TRBV12-3 or TRBV12-4 and TRBJ1-2, with a tentative D call TRBD1 (5 bases). The ends were cut back, 3 bases at V and 5 bases at J, with 7 bases in the middle. The CDR3 sequence is 12 residues long. CDR3 loop: CASSFSGYGYTF. The CDR3 region has the DNA TGTGCCAGCAGTTTTTCAGGGTATGGCTACACCTTC.

The chain recombines TRBV7-2 with TRBJ1-4; D gene ambiguous. Trimming stripped 0 bases from V and 5 bases from J, with 7 bases between. Germline assignment: CDR1 SGHTA and CDR2 FQGNSA. This CDR3 region has 14 residues. CDR3 amino acids: CASSLAYANEKLFF. The CDR3 DNA reads as TGTGCCAGCAGCTTAGCGTACGCGAATGAAAAACTGTTTTTT. Full variable domain (outside the CDR3, taken from reference TRBV7-2 and TRBJ1-4): GAGVSQSPSNKVTEKGKDVELRCDPISGHTALYWYRQSLGQGLEFLIYFQGNSAPDKSGLPSDRFSAERTGGSVSTLTIQRTQQEDSAVYLCASSLAYANEKLFFGSGTQLSVL.

The genes are TRBV2 and TRBJ2-4; the match to TRBD2 covers 7 bases. CDR3 length: 16 residues. Germline CDR1 SNHLY, CDR2 FYNNEI. The V and J ends lost 5 bases and 1 base, in that order; junction bases with no gene match: 8. CDR3 DNA sequence: TGTGCCAGCAGTTCCCTGGGGGGGTTCGCCAAAAACATTCAGTACTTC. Encoded protein: CASSSLGGFAKNIQYF. Drawing the rest from reference TRBV2 and TRBJ2-4, the complete variable domain is EPEVTQTPSHQVTQMGQEVILRCVPISNHLYFYWYRQILGQKVEFLVSFYNNEISEKSEIFDDQFSVERPDGSNFTLKIRSTKLEDSAMYFCASSSLGGFAKNIQYFGAGTRLSVL.

This rearrangement joins TRBV4-3 to TRBJ2-7, with D uncertain. The germline gives CDR1 LGHNA, CDR2 YSLEER. The CDR3 sequence is 15 residues long. V lost 4 bases to trimming and J lost 3 bases, with 16 bases between them. In DNA form, the CDR3 reads TGCGCCAGCAGCCGAAACACTAATTTGGGCTACGAGCAGTACTTC. It encodes CASSRNTNLGYEQYF.

The V and J genes are TRBV9 and TRBJ1-3; 10 nucleotides agree with TRBD1. The V and J ends lost 1 base and 2 bases, in that order; junction bases with no gene match: 15. The length of the CDR3 is 20 residues. Germline CDR1 SGDLS, CDR2 YYNGEE. CDR3 coding DNA: TGTGCCAGCAGCGTAAACCCGGGACAGGGGATGGTAGGCACTGGAAACACCATATATTTT. It specifies CASSVNPGQGMVGTGNTIYF.

V gene TRBV12-3 or TRBV12-4 combines with J gene TRBJ1-5; weak D call: TRBD1 (5 bases). The CDR3 consists of 13 residues. Trimming removed 6 bases at V and 6 bases at J, with 12 bases between. This CDR3 reads CASRKGGVQPQHF. Here the CDR3 DNA reads TGTGCCAGCAGAAAAGGAGGGGTTCAGCCCCAGCATTTT.

This clone was detected a few times. The V and J genes are TRBV5-4 and TRBJ1-2, with 7 bases lining up with TRBD1. In germline, CDR1 is SGHNT, CDR2 YYREEE (reference sequence). The CDR3 length is 13 residues. With V trimmed by 0 bases and J by 4 bases, 0 bases remained unmatched. The CDR3 loop reads CASSLDRGYGYTF. CDR3 sequence (DNA): TGTGCCAGCAGCTTGGACAGGGGCTATGGCTACACCTTC.

This clone has just a few counts. The chain employs TRBV19 and TRBJ1-4; D might be TRBD1 (6 bases). This CDR3 is built from 16 residues. Trimming removed 5 bases from V and 4 bases from J, with 17 bases in between. Germline assignment: CDR1 LNHDA and CDR2 SQIVND (reference sequence). CDR3 sequence (DNA): TGTGCCAGTAGTCTGGCCGGACAGAAAAATAATGAAAAACTGTTTTTT. This encodes CASSLAGQKNNEKLFF.

J is TRBJ1-1 and V is TRBV12-3 or TRBV12-4; D remains unclear. The V gene lost 8 bases and the J gene lost 2 bases, with 12 bases spanning the gap. The CDR3 consists of 13 residues. The CDR3 protein is CASCSILNTEAFF. Here the CDR3 DNA reads TGTGCCAGCTGTAGTATCCTTAACACTGAAGCTTTCTTT.

The genes are TRBV6-5 and TRBJ1-1; D is unclear. This CDR3 has 14 amino acids. In germline, CDR1 is MNHEY, CDR2 SVGAGI. V lost 5 bases and J 1 base, leaving 11 bases between the germline ends. Here the CDR3 reads CASSLTRKNTEAFF. In nucleotides, the CDR3 is TGTGCCAGCAGTCTCACCAGGAAGAACACTGAAGCTTTCTTT.

This clone is a singleton in its sample. The chain recombines TRBV27 with TRBJ2-7, with 7 positions matching TRBD1. The CDR3 extends over 17 amino acids. CDR1 and CDR2 from the germline V gene are MNHEY and SMNVEV (reference sequence). The junction had 17 bases not matched to a gene; V was cut back by 4 bases and J by 5 bases. CDR3 loop: CASSYRPSYVTGDEQYF. The CDR3 DNA sequence: TGTGCCAGCAGTTATCGCCCCTCGTATGTAACAGGGGACGAGCAGTACTTC.

V gene TRBV4-3 combines with J gene TRBJ2-1; TRBD1 might be the D (5 bases). The CDR3 contains 14 residues. V was pared by 5 bases and J by 7 bases, with 15 bases between. Germline loops: CDR1 LGHNA, CDR2 YSLEER. The CDR3 DNA is TGCGCCAGCAGCGTCTATGAACAGGAGAATGAGCAGTTCTTC. It is translated as CASSVYEQENEQFF.

This clone was detected once. The chain employs TRBV7-2 and TRBJ2-1; TRBD2 matches 7 bases. In germline, CDR1 is SGHTA, CDR2 FQGNSA. V dropped 1 base and J dropped 7; count of bases not matched to a gene: 7. The CDR3 contains 15 residues. CDR3 residues: CASSLVAAGLNEQFF. In nucleotides, the CDR3 is TGTGCCAGCAGCTTAGTAGCAGCGGGGTTAAATGAGCAGTTCTTC.

V and J are TRBV11-2 and TRBJ2-3, with a tentative D call TRBD1 (5 bases). Between the trimmed V and J ends, which lost 4 bases and 2 bases, there was a span of 13 bases. The germline V gene encodes CDR1 SGHAT and CDR2 FQNNGV. CDR3 length: 15 residues. CDR3 amino acids: CASSSLGRYTDTQYF. The DNA for the CDR3 is TGTGCCAGCAGCTCGTTGGGGCGCTACACAGATACGCAGTATTTT.

The gene calls are TRBV10-2 and TRBJ2-7; perhaps TRBD2 as D (5 bases). The CDR3 loop spans 13 amino acids. V shed 3 bases and J shed 4 bases, with 10 bases lying between them. CDR1 and CDR2 (germline): WSHSY, SAAADI. The CDR3 bases are TGCGCCAGCAGTGATCAAGGGAGTTACGAGCAGTACTTC. Protein product: CASSDQGSYEQYF.

The chain recombines TRBV6-5 with TRBJ1-1; D ambiguous. The V and J ends lost 2 bases and 4 bases respectively, with 8 bases between them. This CDR3 has 13 residues. CDR1 is MNHEY and CDR2 is SVGAGI in the germline V gene. The CDR3 region has the DNA TGTGCCAGCAGTTACAGCGGTAGCACTGAAGCTTTCTTT. Translation: CASSYSGSTEAFF.

The chain employs TRBV19 and TRBJ1-1; 7 bases align to TRBD1. J gave up 0 bases and V 4 bases, and 8 bases lay outside the gene matches. The CDR3 loop spans 16 amino acids. The germline V gene has CDR1 LNHDA and CDR2 SQIVND (reference sequence). The CDR3 DNA reads as TGTGCCAGTAGTACCGAAAAGGGACAGTTGAACACTGAAGCTTTCTTT. Protein sequence: CASSTEKGQLNTEAFF.

For the CDR3, the DNA is TGCAGTGCTAGTGCCAGCAGTTTCACTAGCGGGAGTCGGGATTCTCAGTTCTTC. As protein: CSASASSFTSGSRDSQFF. The rearrangement joins TRBV20-1 to TRBJ2-1; 11 positions match TRBD2. The CDR3 is 18 residues long. Germline lookup yields CDR1 DFQATT and CDR2 SNEGSKA (reference sequence). V lost 3 bases and J lost 13; bases outside the gene matches: 23.

This chain uses TRBV7-8 with TRBJ2-1; 7 bases match TRBD2. V was clipped by 4 bases and J by 2 bases; unmatched bases: 8. The length of the CDR3 is 16 residues. The germline V gene has CDR1 SGHVS and CDR2 FQNEAQ. The CDR3 reads CASSSLGGRAYNEQFF. CDR3 coding DNA: TGTGCCAGCAGCTCTCTAGGCGGGAGAGCCTACAATGAGCAGTTCTTC.